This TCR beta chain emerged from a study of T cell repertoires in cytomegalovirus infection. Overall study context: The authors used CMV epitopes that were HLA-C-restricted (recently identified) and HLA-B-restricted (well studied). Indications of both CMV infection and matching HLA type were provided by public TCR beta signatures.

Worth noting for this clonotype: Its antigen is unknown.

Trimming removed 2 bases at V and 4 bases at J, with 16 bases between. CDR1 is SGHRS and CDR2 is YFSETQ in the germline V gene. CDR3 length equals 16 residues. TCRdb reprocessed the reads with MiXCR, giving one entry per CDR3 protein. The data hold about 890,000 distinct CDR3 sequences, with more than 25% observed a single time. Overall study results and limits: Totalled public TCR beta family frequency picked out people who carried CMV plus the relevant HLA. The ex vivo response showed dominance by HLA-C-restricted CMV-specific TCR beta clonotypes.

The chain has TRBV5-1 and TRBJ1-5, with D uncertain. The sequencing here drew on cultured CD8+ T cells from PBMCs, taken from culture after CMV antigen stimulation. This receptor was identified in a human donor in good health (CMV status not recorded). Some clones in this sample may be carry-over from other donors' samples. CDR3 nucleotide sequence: TGCGCCAGCAGCTTATCCAGGATTTCGGGGAATCAGCCCCAGCATTTT. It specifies CASSLSRISGNQPQHF. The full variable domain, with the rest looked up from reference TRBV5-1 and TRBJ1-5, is KAGVTQTPRYLIKTRGQQVTLSCSPISGHRSVSWYQQTPGQGLQFLFEYFSETQRNKGNFPGRFSGRQFSNSRSEMNVSTLELGDSALYLCASSLSRISGNQPQHFGDGTRLSIL.